Listed here are 5 T cell receptor beta chains from one sample, sequenced in a study of OX40 agonist ivuxolimab in advanced cancers. The assay was immunoSEQ multiplex PCR, and TCRdb's table has in-frame clones only and misses some. This sample has 70,000 or so clones, with 80% to 95% found just once. The sample here was CD4+ or CD8+ T cells sorted from blood, taken in a trial of the OX40 agonist ivuxolimab. The receptors originated from an adult with an advanced solid tumor such as melanoma, head and neck, liver or kidney cancer.

The genes are TRBV15 and TRBJ2-5; D is perhaps TRBD2 (6 bases). The DNA end favors TRBJ2-7, so the J call may be wrong. Looked up from germline, CDR1 is LNHNV and CDR2 is YYDKDF (reference sequence). The CDR3 length is 15 residues. The CDR3 nucleotides are TGTGCCACCAGCAGAGATAGGGACTTAACCTACGAGCAGTACTTC. Its protein is CATSRDRDLTYEQYF.

CDR3 sequence: CASSLSGRVNEQYF. CDR3 coding DNA: TGTGCCAGCAGCTTAAGCGGGAGGGTCAACGAGCAGTACTTC. This chain uses TRBV7-2 with TRBJ2-7; 10 bases are a match to TRBD2. The CDR3 loop spans 14 amino acids. Trimming took 2 bases from V and 5 from J; bases not matched to a gene: 3. Germline-derived CDR1 and CDR2 are SGHTA and FQGNSA. The full variable domain, completed using reference TRBV7-2 and TRBJ2-7, is GAGVSQSPSNKVTEKGKDVELRCDPISGHTALYWYRQSLGQGLEFLIYFQGNSAPDKSGLPSDRFSAERTGGSVSTLTIQRTQQEDSAVYLCASSLSGRVNEQYFGPGTRLTVT.

The chain has TRBV15 and TRBJ2-5, with a weak D call TRBD1 (6 bases). This CDR3 region has 15 residues. CDR1 is LNHNV and CDR2 is YYDKDF in the germline V gene (reference sequence). Trimming shortened V by 3 bases and J by 1 base, and 12 bases separated the two germline ends. The CDR3, as DNA: TGTGCCACCAGCAGGGGCACGGACAGCCAAGAGACCCAGTACTTC. Residues: CATSRGTDSQETQYF.

The rearrangement uses TRBV9 and TRBJ2-1; a possible D gene is TRBD2 (6 bases). The CDR3 sequence is 13 residues long. V was cut by 4 bases and J by 12 bases, with 17 bases left in between. CDR1 is SGDLS, CDR2 YYNGEE, per germline. The CDR3, as DNA: TGTGCCAGCAGCCCCGAGGAGGGTTTAGGGCAGTTCTTC. Translation: CASSPEEGLGQFF.

The chain carries TRBV11-2 and TRBJ1-1; no reliable D call. Germline values: CDR1 SGHAT, CDR2 FQNNGV. V gave up 4 bases and J gave up 4 bases, with 13 bases separating them. The CDR3 sequence is 14 residues long. The CDR3 sequence: CASSSPGITTEAFF. The CDR3, as DNA: TGTGCCAGCAGCTCCCCAGGAATCACCACTGAAGCTTTCTTT. The variable domain in full, with the rest retrieved from reference TRBV11-2 and TRBJ1-1, is EAGVAQSPRYKIIEKRQSVAFWCNPISGHATLYWYQQILGQGPKLLIQFQNNGVVDDSQLPKDRFSAERLKGVDSTLKIQPAKLEDSAVYLCASSSPGITTEAFFGQGTRLTVV.